The rows below give T cell receptor beta chains drawn from one sample of a study of CD8 T cells in Susac syndrome. TCRdb ran MiXCR on the immunoSEQ multiplex PCR reads and lists one entry per CDR3 protein. The sample has roughly 200,000 distinct CDR3 sequences; almost 96% are singletons. Material for sequencing was CD4+ T cells from PBMCs. The receptors originated from a human donor with multiple sclerosis. Both conserved end residues are trimmed from each CDR3.

v_call cdr3_aa
TRBV28 ASSSRSNQPQH
TRBV6-5 ASRLGTGVYEQY
TRBV12-3/TRBV12-4 ASSTGQVGGGYT
TRBV20-1 SAPPTGIQETQY
TRBV2 ASKPDTNTEAF
TRBV4-3 ASSQIGANYEQY
TRBV20-1 SARIQGTNSPLH
TRBV24-1 ATSEVDRVGGYT
TRBV2 ASSELGVPETQY
TRBV20-1 SASEDTDQPQH
TRBV20-1 SASPWTGEQY
TRBV4-3 ASSPYWQNSNQPQH
TRBV5-1 ASSLSGTEQETQY
TRBV15 ATSSLTANTEAF
TRBV30 AWRGGVAEAF
TRBV20-1 SAMGTGDNSNQPQH
TRBV29-1 SVSTQGAGYEQY
TRBV12-3/TRBV12-4 ASSRGGAYEQY
TRBV28 ASSLQGHEQY
TRBV12-3/TRBV12-4 ASTRGFGETQY
TRBV7-7 ASSLTREQETQY
TRBV24-1 ATTPGAGPGELF
TRBV13 ASSPRSGLAGGWGEQF
TRBV7-2 ASSLGFANSPLH
TRBV9 ASSGTGTTYTDTQY
TRBV20-1 SARHRTGGASGQPQH
TRBV9 ASSVSRDRGRGPLH
TRBV12-3/TRBV12-4 ASSRSTSGADNEQF
TRBV20-1 SARTGPNYGYT
TRBV20-1 SAQRGGPTDTQY
TRBV20-1 SARDQIAVETQY
TRBV7-3 ASSPDPPGTGGTDTQY
TRBV18 ASSGASSTDTQY
TRBV30 AWSPTGNQPQH
TRBV20-1 SARDSGGSSGYT
TRBV20-1 SAREDSLEQY
TRBV5-4 ASSLVGGKAF
TRBV30 AWSGGKRRSNQPQH
TRBV7-9 ASSPWGDWYNEQF
TRBV5-6 ASRGARSYNEQF
TRBV6-5 ASRDLAYEQY
TRBV5-4 ASTQRSSTDTQY
TRBV20-1 SASVQGASSPLH
TRBV14 ASSPRDFRGLHNSPLH
TRBV5-4 ASSLELGTDTQY
TRBV20-1 SATQGNNSPLH
TRBV3-1 ASSPQGGSQAF
TRBV15 ATSPGGRYYGYT
TRBV14 ASSQDRARGYGYT
TRBV6-2/TRBV6-3 ASSYSFSGEETQY
TRBV30 AWSAPDRVGAEAF
TRBV18 ATSLGSDTQY
TRBV3-1 ASSQGPSGSTDTQY